Listed here are 30 T cell receptor beta chains from one sample, sequenced in a study of cytomegalovirus exposure and HLA in healthy donors. The study ran its PCR with 60 Vbeta and 13 Jbeta primers. Here immunoSEQ multiplex PCR was the method, and the copy in TCRdb shows in-frame clones only, minus some. The data show about 140,000 clones, 66% seen once. Material: PBMCs. Receptors were obtained from a human donor in good health.

The V and J genes are TRBV18 and TRBJ2-7, with TRBD2 matching 8 bases. V lost 4 bases to trimming and J lost 0 bases; unmatched junction nucleotides: 2. The CDR3 runs 14 residues. From germline, CDR1 is KGHSH and CDR2 LQKENI. In nucleotides, the CDR3 is TGTGCCAGCTCACTAGCGGGGAGCTCCTACGAGCAGTACTTC. Residues: CASSLAGSSYEQYF.

The chain joins TRBV28 to TRBJ2-7; 8 bases agree with TRBD2. There are 14 residues in the CDR3. CDR1 is MDHEN and CDR2 is SYDVKM in the germline V gene. Germline trimming cut 2 bases from V and 5 bases from J; bases unmatched to any gene: 5. The CDR3 region is CASSLREGQDEQYF. CDR3 DNA sequence: TGTGCCAGCAGTTTACGGGAGGGCCAGGACGAGCAGTACTTC.

The chain links TRBV18 to TRBJ2-1; tentatively, D is TRBD2 (6 bases). Germline V gives CDR1 KGHSH, CDR2 LQKENI. V lost 1 base and J 0 bases, leaving 19 bases between the germline ends. This CDR3 comprises 19 residues. CDR3 amino acids: CASSPLSGDMRNSYNEQFF. CDR3 sequence (DNA): TGTGCCAGCTCACCACTCTCGGGAGACATGCGGAACTCCTACAATGAGCAGTTCTTC.

The table lists this clone with a count of one. This same CDR3 is encoded by further DNA sequences in the sample. The chain links TRBV28 to TRBJ1-1, with D possibly TRBD1 on 6 matching bases. V lost 3 bases and J 2 bases, leaving 10 bases between the germline ends. The CDR3 consists of 14 residues. The germline V gene encodes CDR1 MDHEN and CDR2 SYDVKM. The CDR3 nucleotides read TGTGCCAGCAGTTTGATACAGGGCAACACTGAAGCTTTCTTT. It specifies CASSLIQGNTEAFF.

The chain carries TRBV10-3 and TRBJ2-1, with TRBD1 as a possible D gene (5 bases). CDR3 size: 13 residues. Germline V CDR1 and CDR2: ENHRY, SYGVKD. Trimming shortened V by 0 bases and J by 6 bases, and 6 bases separated the two germline ends. CDR3 sequence: CAISESRGNEQFF. DNA for the CDR3: TGTGCCATCAGTGAGTCAAGGGGCAATGAGCAGTTCTTC.

The chain employs TRBV18 and TRBJ1-2; no clear D gene. The CDR3 loop spans 16 amino acids. The V gene lost 3 bases and the J gene lost 2 bases, with 16 bases spanning the gap. The germline CDR1 and CDR2 sequences are KGHSH and LQKENI. This CDR3 is CASSPGPSTENYGYTF. CDR3 nucleotide sequence: TGTGCCAGCTCACCGGGCCCCTCTACAGAAAACTATGGCTACACCTTC.

This clone was observed a few times. The rearrangement uses TRBV12-1 and TRBJ1-4; the table's D call TRBD1 went unverified against the DNA. TRBV12-1 has pseudogene status. The CDR3 contains 16 residues. The CDR3 nucleotides are TGTGCCAGCAGCTTTGGACAGGACGGTCTCGGGGAAAAACTGTTTTTT. It codes for CASSFGQDGLGEKLFF.

Only a few counts were recorded for this clone. The chain combines TRBV7-9 with TRBJ2-5, with 7 bases lining up with TRBD2. The CDR3 totals 14 residues. Germline V lookup: CDR1 SEHNR, CDR2 FQNEAQ (reference sequence). The V segment lost 0 bases and the J segment 5 bases; nucleotides outside the gene matches: 3. CDR3 nucleotide sequence: TGTGCCAGCAGCTTAGCGACAGCGGGGGAGACCCAGTACTTC. Amino acids: CASSLATAGETQYF.

Only a few counts were recorded for this clone. This chain's CDR3 is CASSQEQGGSQYF. The CDR3, as DNA: TGCGCCAGCAGCCAAGAGCAGGGGGGATCCCAGTACTTC. The chain joins TRBV4-1 to TRBJ2-5; D is possibly TRBD1 (7 bases). This CDR3 has 13 residues. Deletions cut 0 bases from V and 9 bases from J, with 11 bases between. CDR1 and CDR2 (germline): MGHRA, YSYEKL.

The rearrangement joins TRBV19 to TRBJ2-1; maybe TRBD2 (6 bases). The CDR3 is 16 residues long. Germline CDR1 and CDR2: LNHDA and SQIVND (reference sequence). V lost 3 bases and J lost 2, with 14 bases in between. Here the CDR3 reads CASSIRGLGTYNEQFF. CDR3 coding DNA: TGTGCCAGTAGTATCCGGGGGTTGGGTACCTACAATGAGCAGTTCTTC.

The count of this clone is one. The chain carries TRBV2 and TRBJ2-5; possible D gene TRBD1, 6 bases. The V end was cut by 2 bases, the J end by 5 bases, with 9 bases between. The CDR3 has 13 amino acids. The germline CDR1 and CDR2 sequences are SNHLY and FYNNEI. The CDR3 is CASSETGWETQYF. CDR3 in DNA: TGTGCCAGCAGTGAAACAGGGTGGGAGACCCAGTACTTC.

The chain couples TRBV15 to TRBJ1-5; 8 bases are a match to TRBD1. The CDR3 contains 18 residues. Germline V lookup: CDR1 LNHNV, CDR2 YYDKDF (reference sequence). With 3 bases clipped from V and 6 bases from J, the junction kept 16 bases outside the gene matches. The CDR3 loop is CATSSGGTGGSGVQPQHF. DNA of the CDR3: TGTGCCACCAGCAGTGGGGGGACAGGTGGAAGTGGGGTTCAGCCCCAGCATTTT.

This chain connects TRBV10-3 to TRBJ2-5; 10 bases line up with TRBD1. Germline V gene data show CDR1 as ENHRY and CDR2 as SYGVKD. CDR3 length equals 13 residues. Trimming cost V 7 bases and J 3 bases; bases outside gene matches: 2. The CDR3, as DNA: TGTGCCATCAAGGGGACAGGGGAAGAGACCCAGTACTTC. Protein: CAIKGTGEETQYF.

CDR3 sequence (DNA): TGTGCCAGAGTACCCGGGACAAAAGATCGCGAGCAGTACTTC. It translates to CARVPGTKDREQYF. J is TRBJ2-5 and V is TRBV25-1; D may be TRBD1 (6 bases). The closer fit of TRBJ2-7 to the DNA end suggests the J call may be wrong. CDR1 MGHDK and CDR2 SYGVNS come from the germline V gene. The CDR3 runs 14 residues.

A few counts support this clone. This rearrangement joins TRBV10-3 to TRBJ2-1; the match to TRBD1 covers 9 bases. With V trimmed by 6 bases and J by 14 bases, 5 bases remained unmatched. Looked up from germline, CDR1 is ENHRY and CDR2 is SYGVKD. The CDR3 totals 11 residues. The CDR3 bases are TGTGCCATCAGGGCCGGGACAGGGAAGTTCTTC. Amino acid sequence: CAIRAGTGKFF.

This chain connects TRBV2 to TRBJ1-1; D not certain. Germline CDR1 is SNHLY and CDR2 is FYNNEI. V shed 8 bases and J shed 0 bases, with 10 bases lying between them. This CDR3 has 13 amino acids. The CDR3 sequence: CASGGPMNTEAFF. DNA for the CDR3: TGTGCCAGCGGCGGGCCCATGAACACTGAAGCTTTCTTT. The full variable domain, completed using reference TRBV2 and TRBJ1-1, is EPEVTQTPSHQVTQMGQEVILRCVPISNHLYFYWYRQILGQKVEFLVSFYNNEISEKSEIFDDQFSVERPDGSNFTLKIRSTKLEDSAMYFCASGGPMNTEAFFGQGTRLTVV.

This clone was picked up a small number of times. The same CDR3 can be traced to other DNA sequences in this sample. The chain joins TRBV9 to TRBJ1-3, with 7 nucleotides matching TRBD1. Germline values: CDR1 SGDLS, CDR2 YYNGEE. Trimming removed 4 bases from V and 0 bases from J; junction bases left unmatched: 7. The CDR3 runs 16 residues. CDR3 loop: CASSSGQANSGNTIYF. The CDR3 coding sequence is TGTGCCAGCAGCTCCGGACAGGCCAACTCTGGAAACACCATATATTTT.

This clone appeared a few times. The gene calls are TRBV4-1 and TRBJ2-5; TRBD2 matches at 11 bases. Unmatched junction bases numbered 0, after V lost 3 bases and J lost 3 bases. CDR1 MGHRA and CDR2 YSYEKL come from the germline V gene. CDR3 length: 14 residues. CDR3 loop: CASSQGLAEETQYF. CDR3 DNA sequence: TGCGCCAGCAGCCAGGGACTAGCGGAAGAGACCCAGTACTTC.

V gene TRBV18 combines with J gene TRBJ2-7, with TRBD1 matching 8 bases. The CDR3 runs 14 residues. Germline-derived CDR1 and CDR2 are KGHSH and LQKENI. V lost 5 bases and J lost 6; bases outside the gene matches: 9. The CDR3 reads CASSVRTGKGEQYF. The CDR3 nucleotides are TGTGCCAGCTCAGTACGGACAGGGAAGGGCGAGCAGTACTTC.

In DNA form, the CDR3 reads TGTGCCAGCAGCCTCGGGCTCCGGAGGGAGAATGAGCAGTTCTTC. It yields the protein CASSLGLRRENEQFF. The rearrangement links TRBV7-2 to TRBJ2-1, with D possibly matching TRBD2 (6 bases). CDR1 SGHTA and CDR2 FQGNSA come from the germline V gene. The CDR3 has 15 amino acids. V lost 5 bases, J lost 7 bases, and 18 bases lay in between. Drawing the rest from reference TRBV7-2 and TRBJ2-1, the complete variable domain is GAGVSQSPSNKVTEKGKDVELRCDPISGHTALYWYRQSLGQGLEFLIYFQGNSAPDKSGLPSDRFSAERTGGSVSTLTIQRTQQEDSAVYLCASSLGLRRENEQFFGPGTRLTVL.

This rearrangement joins TRBV2 to TRBJ1-1; TRBD1 might be the D (6 bases). V gave up 7 bases and J gave up 7 bases, with 19 bases separating them. Germline-derived CDR1 and CDR2 are SNHLY and FYNNEI. This CDR3 has 14 residues. The CDR3 region has the DNA TGTGCCAGCACACCAGGCGGGGGCTCGAATGAAGCTTTCTTT. This sequence encodes CASTPGGGSNEAFF. Together with reference TRBV2 and TRBJ1-1, the CDR3 gives the full variable domain: EPEVTQTPSHQVTQMGQEVILRCVPISNHLYFYWYRQILGQKVEFLVSFYNNEISEKSEIFDDQFSVERPDGSNFTLKIRSTKLEDSAMYFCASTPGGGSNEAFFGQGTRLTVV.

Written as DNA, the CDR3 is TGCAGCGTTATGGGGCAACTCGGCGAGCAGTACTTC. This encodes CSVMGQLGEQYF. The chain is built from TRBV29-1 and TRBJ2-7; weak D call: TRBD1 (5 bases). V dropped 5 bases and J dropped 6 bases, with 14 bases sitting between them. From germline, CDR1 is SQVTM and CDR2 ANQGSEA. This CDR3 region has 12 residues.

This sequence joins TRBV4-1 and TRBJ2-1, with 7 bases aligning to TRBD1. The CDR3 consists of 14 residues. CDR1 is MGHRA, CDR2 YSYEKL, per germline. J gave up 8 bases and V 1 base, and 5 bases lay outside the gene matches. DNA of the CDR3: TGCGCCAGCAGCCAAGCAGACAGGGCCCATGAGCAGTTCTTC. Protein sequence: CASSQADRAHEQFF.

This clone was detected only once. This chain links TRBV5-1 with TRBJ2-5; 10 bases fit TRBD1. The CDR3 contains 15 residues. V gave up 1 base and J gave up 4 bases; unmatched junction bases: 4. CDR1 is SGHRS and CDR2 is YFSETQ in the germline V gene. Here the CDR3 DNA reads TGCGCCAGCAGCTTGAGACAGGGGGCAGGAGAGACCCAGTACTTC. It yields the protein CASSLRQGAGETQYF.

The genes are TRBV5-1 and TRBJ2-2; tentative D call: TRBD2 (6 bases). Germline-derived CDR1 and CDR2 are SGHRS and YFSETQ. V was trimmed by 1 base and J by 7 bases, leaving 8 bases between them. The CDR3 has 13 amino acids. The CDR3 DNA sequence: TGCGCCAGCAGCTTGATGGAGGGCGGGGAGCTGTTTTTT. Amino acid sequence: CASSLMEGGELFF. Full variable domain (outside the CDR3, taken from reference TRBV5-1 and TRBJ2-2): KAGVTQTPRYLIKTRGQQVTLSCSPISGHRSVSWYQQTPGQGLQFLFEYFSETQRNKGNFPGRFSGRQFSNSRSEMNVSTLELGDSALYLCASSLMEGGELFFGEGSRLTVL.

This sequence joins TRBV28 and TRBJ2-2; tentative D call: TRBD1 (6 bases). The CDR3 totals 13 residues. The V end lost 7 bases, the J end lost 1 base, and 7 bases lay between the germline ends. The germline gives CDR1 MDHEN, CDR2 SYDVKM. CDR3 amino acids: CASMDRNTGELFF. Here the CDR3 DNA reads TGTGCCAGCATGGACAGGAACACCGGGGAGCTGTTTTTT.

The chain is built from TRBV5-6 and TRBJ2-1, with 7 bases matching TRBD2. After removal of 0 bases from V and 3 bases from J, the junction contained 9 bases not matched to a gene. Germline lookup yields CDR1 SGHDT and CDR2 YYEEEE. This CDR3 has 17 amino acids. The CDR3 loop reads CASSLARLGGGYNEQFF. As DNA, the CDR3 is TGTGCCAGCAGCTTGGCCCGACTAGGCGGGGGCTACAATGAGCAGTTCTTC.

The V and J genes are TRBV19 and TRBJ2-7; TRBD1 matches 8 bases. The V segment lost 10 bases and the J segment 6 bases; nucleotides outside the gene matches: 8. The CDR3 extends over 12 amino acids. Germline loops: CDR1 LNHDA, CDR2 SQIVND (reference sequence). The CDR3 nucleotides read TGTGCCACCTACGGACAGGGTCGCGAGCAGTACTTC. This gives the protein CATYGQGREQYF.

This clone was found a few times. The chain links TRBV7-6 to TRBJ2-7; TRBD2 matches at 10 bases. Germline CDR1 reads SGHVS; CDR2 reads FNYEAQ. The ends lost 1 base at V and 4 bases at J; junction bases unmatched: 10. The CDR3 consists of 17 residues. Written as DNA, the CDR3 is TGTGCCAGCAGCTTAGGATCCCCTAGCGGGAGAGCTTACGAGCAGTACTTC. Translated: CASSLGSPSGRAYEQYF.

V is TRBV2 and J is TRBJ1-1, with D possibly matching TRBD1 (5 bases). CDR1 SNHLY and CDR2 FYNNEI come from the germline V gene. The germline V and J ends were trimmed by 7 bases and 1 base, with 13 bases remaining between them. The CDR3 extends over 14 amino acids. The CDR3 reads CASTGQGGNTEAFF. CDR3 sequence (DNA): TGTGCCAGCACTGGGCAGGGCGGGAACACTGAAGCTTTCTTT.